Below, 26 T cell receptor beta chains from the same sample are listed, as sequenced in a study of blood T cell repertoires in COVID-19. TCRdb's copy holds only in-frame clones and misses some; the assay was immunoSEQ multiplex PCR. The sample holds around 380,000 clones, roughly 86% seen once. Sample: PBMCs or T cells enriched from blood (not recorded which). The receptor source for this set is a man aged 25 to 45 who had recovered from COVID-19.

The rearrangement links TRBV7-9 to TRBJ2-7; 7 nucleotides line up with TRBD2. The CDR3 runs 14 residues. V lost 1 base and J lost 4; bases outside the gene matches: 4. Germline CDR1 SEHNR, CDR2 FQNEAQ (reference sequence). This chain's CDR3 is CASSLGRGNYEQYF. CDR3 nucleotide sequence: TGTGCCAGCAGCTTAGGGCGGGGGAATTACGAGCAGTACTTC.

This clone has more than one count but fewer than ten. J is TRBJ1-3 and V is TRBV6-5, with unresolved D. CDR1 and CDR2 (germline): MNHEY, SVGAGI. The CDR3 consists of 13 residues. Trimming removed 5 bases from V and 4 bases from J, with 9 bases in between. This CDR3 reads CASSPPTGNTIYF. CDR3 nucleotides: TGTGCCAGCAGTCCCCCAACAGGAAACACCATATATTTT.

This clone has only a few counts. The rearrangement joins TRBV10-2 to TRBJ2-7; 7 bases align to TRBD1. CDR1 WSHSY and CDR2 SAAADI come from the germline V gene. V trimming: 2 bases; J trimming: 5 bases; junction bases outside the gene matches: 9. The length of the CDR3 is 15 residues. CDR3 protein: CASSEPDRDGNEQYF. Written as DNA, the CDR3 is TGCGCCAGCAGTGAGCCCGACAGGGATGGCAACGAGCAGTACTTC.

The CDR3 sequence: CASSDGPAPYGYTF. CDR3 DNA: TGCGCCAGCAGTGACGGTCCCGCTCCCTATGGCTACACCTTC. This rearrangement joins TRBV10-1 to TRBJ1-2; D is undetermined. The CDR3 sequence is 14 residues long. V was pared by 3 bases and J by 4 bases, with 12 bases between. Germline V lookup: CDR1 WNHNN, CDR2 SYGVQD (reference sequence).

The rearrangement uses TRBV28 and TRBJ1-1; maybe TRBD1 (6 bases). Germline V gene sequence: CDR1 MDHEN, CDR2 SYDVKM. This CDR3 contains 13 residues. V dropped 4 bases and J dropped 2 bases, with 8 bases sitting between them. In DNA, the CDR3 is TGTGCCAGCAGTTGGACAGCCAACACTGAAGCTTTCTTT. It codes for CASSWTANTEAFF. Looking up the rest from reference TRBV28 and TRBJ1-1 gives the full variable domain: DVKVTQSSRYLVKRTGEKVFLECVQDMDHENMFWYRQDPGLGLRLIYFSYDVKMKEKGDIPEGYSVSREKKERFSLILESASTNQTSMYLCASSWTANTEAFFGQGTRLTVV.

The CDR3, as DNA: TGTGCCAGCAGTTCCCTCAATCAGCCCCAGCATTTT. Translation: CASSSLNQPQHF. The chain uses TRBV27 and TRBJ1-5; D is undetermined. The ends were cut back, 4 bases at V and 3 bases at J, with 4 bases in the middle. The CDR3 is 12 amino acids. Germline CDR1 and CDR2: MNHEY and SMNVEV (reference sequence).

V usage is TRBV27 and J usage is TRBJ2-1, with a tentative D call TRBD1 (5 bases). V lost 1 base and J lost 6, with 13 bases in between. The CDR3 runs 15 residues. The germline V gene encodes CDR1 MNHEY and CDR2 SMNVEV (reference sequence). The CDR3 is CASSLYSTVSNEQFF. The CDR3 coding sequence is TGTGCCAGCAGTTTATACTCGACAGTTTCCAATGAGCAGTTCTTC.

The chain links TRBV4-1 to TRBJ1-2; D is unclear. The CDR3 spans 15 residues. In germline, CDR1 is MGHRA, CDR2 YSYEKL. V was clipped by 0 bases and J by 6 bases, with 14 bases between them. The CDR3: CASSQEPQVSDGYTF. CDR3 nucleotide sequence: TGCGCCAGCAGCCAAGAGCCCCAGGTCTCGGATGGCTACACCTTC.

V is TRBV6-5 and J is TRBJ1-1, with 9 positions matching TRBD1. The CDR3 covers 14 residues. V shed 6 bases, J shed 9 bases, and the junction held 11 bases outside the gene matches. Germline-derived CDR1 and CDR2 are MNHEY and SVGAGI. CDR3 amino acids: CASRDPGTGNKAFF. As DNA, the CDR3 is TGTGCCAGCAGGGACCCCGGGACAGGGAATAAAGCTTTCTTT.

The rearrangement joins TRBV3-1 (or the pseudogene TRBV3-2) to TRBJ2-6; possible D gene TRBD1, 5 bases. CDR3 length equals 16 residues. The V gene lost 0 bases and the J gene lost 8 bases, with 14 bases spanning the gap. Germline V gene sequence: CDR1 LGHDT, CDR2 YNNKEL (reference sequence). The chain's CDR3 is CASSQDGATRTNVLTF. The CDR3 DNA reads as TGTGCCAGCAGCCAAGATGGGGCGACAAGGACCAACGTCCTGACTTTC.

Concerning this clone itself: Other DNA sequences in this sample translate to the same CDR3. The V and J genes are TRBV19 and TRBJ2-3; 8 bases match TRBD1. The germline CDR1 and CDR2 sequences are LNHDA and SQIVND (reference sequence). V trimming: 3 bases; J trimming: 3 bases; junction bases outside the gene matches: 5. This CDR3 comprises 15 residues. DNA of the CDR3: TGTGCCAGTAGTATCGGACAGGGCTTTACAGATACGCAGTATTTT. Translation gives CASSIGQGFTDTQYF. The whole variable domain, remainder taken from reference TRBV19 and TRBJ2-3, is DGGITQSPKYLFRKEGQNVTLSCEQNLNHDAMYWYRQDPGQGLRLIYYSQIVNDFQKGDIAEGYSVSREKKESFPLTVTSAQKNPTAFYLCASSIGQGFTDTQYFGPGTRLTVL.

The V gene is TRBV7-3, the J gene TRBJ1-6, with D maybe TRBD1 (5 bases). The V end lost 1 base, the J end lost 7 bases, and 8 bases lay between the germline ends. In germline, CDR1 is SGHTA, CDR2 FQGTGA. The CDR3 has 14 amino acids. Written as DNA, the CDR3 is TGTGCCAGCAGCTTAAGGGCAGGGAATTCACCCCTCCACTTT. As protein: CASSLRAGNSPLHF.

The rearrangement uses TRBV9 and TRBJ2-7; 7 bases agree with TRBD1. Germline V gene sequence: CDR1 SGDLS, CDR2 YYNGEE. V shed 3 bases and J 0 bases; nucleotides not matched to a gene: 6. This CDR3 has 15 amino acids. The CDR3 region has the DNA TGTGCCAGCAGCGCCGTGGGACAGAGCTCCTACGAGCAGTACTTC. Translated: CASSAVGQSSYEQYF.

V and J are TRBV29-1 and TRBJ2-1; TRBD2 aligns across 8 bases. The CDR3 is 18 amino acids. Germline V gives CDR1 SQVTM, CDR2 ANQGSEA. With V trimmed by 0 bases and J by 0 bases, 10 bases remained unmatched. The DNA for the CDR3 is TGCAGCGTTGAAGATGTCGGGCGGGGGGCTAGCTCCTACAATGAGCAGTTCTTC. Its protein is CSVEDVGRGASSYNEQFF.

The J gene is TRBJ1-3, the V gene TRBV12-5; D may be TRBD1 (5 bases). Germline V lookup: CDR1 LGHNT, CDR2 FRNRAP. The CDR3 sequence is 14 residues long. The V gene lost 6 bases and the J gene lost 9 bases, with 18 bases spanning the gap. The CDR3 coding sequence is TGTGCTAGTGGATTAGACAGTGCATTCGGCACCATATATTTT. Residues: CASGLDSAFGTIYF. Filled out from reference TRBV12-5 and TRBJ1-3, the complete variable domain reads DARVTQTPRHKVTEMGQEVTMRCQPILGHNTVFWYRQTMMQGLELLAYFRNRAPLDDSGMPKDRFSAEMPDATLATLKIQPSEPRDSAVYFCASGLDSAFGTIYFGEGSWLTVV.

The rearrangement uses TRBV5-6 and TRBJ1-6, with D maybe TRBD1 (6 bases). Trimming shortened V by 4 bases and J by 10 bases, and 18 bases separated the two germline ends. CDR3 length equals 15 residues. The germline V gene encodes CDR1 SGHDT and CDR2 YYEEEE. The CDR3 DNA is TGTGCCAGCAGCGGACGGAGTCTAGGGGGATCACCCCTCCACTTT. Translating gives CASSGRSLGGSPLHF.

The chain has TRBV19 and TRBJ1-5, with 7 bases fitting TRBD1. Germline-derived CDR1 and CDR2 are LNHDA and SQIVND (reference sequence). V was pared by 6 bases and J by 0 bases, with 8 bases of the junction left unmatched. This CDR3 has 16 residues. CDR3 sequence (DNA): TGTGCCAGTAGATCGACAGGGACATATAGCAATCAGCCCCAGCATTTT. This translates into CASRSTGTYSNQPQHF.

CDR3 coding DNA: TGTGCCAGCAGTGAACAAGGGACAGTCAATGAAAAACTGTTTTTT. Translation: CASSEQGTVNEKLFF. The chain carries TRBV6-1 and TRBJ1-4, with 7 bases lining up with TRBD1. After removal of 2 bases from V and 5 bases from J, the junction contained 5 bases not matched to a gene. The CDR3 contains 15 residues. Germline V gene data show CDR1 as MNHNS and CDR2 as SASEGT.

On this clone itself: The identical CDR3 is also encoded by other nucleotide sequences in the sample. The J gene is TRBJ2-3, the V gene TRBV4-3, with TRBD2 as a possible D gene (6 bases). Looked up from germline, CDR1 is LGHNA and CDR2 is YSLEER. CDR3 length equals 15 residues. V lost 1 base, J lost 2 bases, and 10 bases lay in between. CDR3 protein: CASSQGGDFTDTQYF. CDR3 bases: TGCGCCAGCAGCCAAGGAGGGGACTTCACAGATACGCAGTATTTT.

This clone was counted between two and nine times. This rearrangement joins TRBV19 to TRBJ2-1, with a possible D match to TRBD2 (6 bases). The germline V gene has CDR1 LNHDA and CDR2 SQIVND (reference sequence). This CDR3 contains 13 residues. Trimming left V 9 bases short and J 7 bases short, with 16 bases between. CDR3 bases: TGTGCCAGCCCATTTGGGGGGTTTAATGAGCAGTTCTTC. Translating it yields CASPFGGFNEQFF. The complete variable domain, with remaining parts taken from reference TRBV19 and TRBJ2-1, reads DGGITQSPKYLFRKEGQNVTLSCEQNLNHDAMYWYRQDPGQGLRLIYYSQIVNDFQKGDIAEGYSVSREKKESFPLTVTSAQKNPTAFYLCASPFGGFNEQFFGPGTRLTVL.

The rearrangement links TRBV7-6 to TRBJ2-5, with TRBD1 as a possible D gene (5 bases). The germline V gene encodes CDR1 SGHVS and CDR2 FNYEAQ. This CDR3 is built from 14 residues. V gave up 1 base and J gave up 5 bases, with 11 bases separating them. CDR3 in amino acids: CASSLGAGWETQYF. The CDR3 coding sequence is TGTGCCAGCAGCTTAGGGGCAGGGTGGGAGACCCAGTACTTC.

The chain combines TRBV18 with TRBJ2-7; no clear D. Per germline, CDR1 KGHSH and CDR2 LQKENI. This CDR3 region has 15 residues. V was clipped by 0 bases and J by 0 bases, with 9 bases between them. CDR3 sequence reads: CASSPPVRSSYEQYF. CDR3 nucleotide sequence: TGTGCCAGCTCACCACCCGTCAGAAGCTCCTACGAGCAGTACTTC.

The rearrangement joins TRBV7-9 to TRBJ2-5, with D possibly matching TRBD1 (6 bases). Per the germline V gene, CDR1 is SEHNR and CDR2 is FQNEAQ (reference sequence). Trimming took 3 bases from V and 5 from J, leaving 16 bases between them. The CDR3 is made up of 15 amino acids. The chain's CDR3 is CASSLWGGGAETQYF. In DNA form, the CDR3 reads TGTGCCAGCAGCTTGTGGGGTGGGGGCGCGGAGACCCAGTACTTC. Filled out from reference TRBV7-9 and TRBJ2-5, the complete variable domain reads DTGVSQNPRHKITKRGQNVTFRCDPISEHNRLYWYRQTLGQGPEFLTYFQNEAQLEKSRLLSDRFSAERPKGSFSTLEIQRTEQGDSAMYLCASSLWGGGAETQYFGPGTRLLVL.

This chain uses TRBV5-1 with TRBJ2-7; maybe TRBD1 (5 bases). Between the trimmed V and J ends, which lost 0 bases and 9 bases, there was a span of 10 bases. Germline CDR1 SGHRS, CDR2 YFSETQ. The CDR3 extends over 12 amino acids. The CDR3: CASSLAETVQYF. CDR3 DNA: TGCGCCAGCAGCTTGGCCGAGACAGTGCAGTACTTC.

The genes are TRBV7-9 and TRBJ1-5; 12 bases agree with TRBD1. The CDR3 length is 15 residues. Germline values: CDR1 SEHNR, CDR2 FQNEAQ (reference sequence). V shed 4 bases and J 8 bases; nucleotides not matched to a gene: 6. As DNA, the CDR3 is TGTGCCAGCAGCTATTCCGGGACAGGGGGCAAGCCCCAGCATTTT. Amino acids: CASSYSGTGGKPQHF.

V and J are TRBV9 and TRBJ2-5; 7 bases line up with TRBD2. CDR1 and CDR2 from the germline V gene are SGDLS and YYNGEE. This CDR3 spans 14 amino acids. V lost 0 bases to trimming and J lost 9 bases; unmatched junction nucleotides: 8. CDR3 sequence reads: CASSVEASGRAQYF. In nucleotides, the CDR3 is TGTGCCAGCAGCGTAGAAGCTAGCGGAAGGGCCCAGTACTTC.